The 12 T cell receptor beta chains reported below all come from one sample, sequenced in a study of PD-L1 blockade in urothelial cancer. Libraries were prepared by immunoSEQ multiplex PCR; TCRdb keeps only in-frame clonotypes and omits some of them. The data hold around 80,000 clones, with 85% to 95% observed a single time. Indicated time point: peripheral blood 6 weeks after treatment start. Here the sequenced sample was PBMCs, taken around atezolizumab (anti-PD-L1) treatment. These receptors were obtained from a woman older than 75 with urothelial cancer.

This rearrangement joins TRBV7-9 to TRBJ2-3, with D unresolved. Germline V CDR1 and CDR2: SEHNR, FQNEAQ (reference sequence). Trimming removed 4 bases at V and 2 bases at J, with 19 bases between. The CDR3 length is 17 residues. The CDR3 spells CASSSFATLRHTDTQYF. CDR3 coding DNA: TGTGCCAGCAGCTCTTTCGCAACTCTGAGGCACACAGATACGCAGTATTTT.

The V gene is TRBV10-3, the J gene TRBJ2-7; the match to TRBD2 covers 8 bases. Germline V lookup: CDR1 ENHRY, CDR2 SYGVKD. With 3 bases clipped from V and 2 bases from J, the junction kept 6 bases outside the gene matches. The CDR3 runs to 15 residues. The CDR3 here is CAISDRLRGAYEQYF. In nucleotides, the CDR3 is TGTGCCATCAGTGATCGCTTGCGGGGGGCCTACGAGCAGTACTTC.

This chain uses TRBV14 with TRBJ2-1; 8 bases are a match to TRBD2. Germline trimming cut 6 bases from V and 4 bases from J; bases unmatched to any gene: 2. The CDR3 has 13 amino acids. In germline, CDR1 is SGHDN, CDR2 FVKESK. CDR3 sequence: CASRAGAYNEQFF. The CDR3, as DNA: TGTGCCAGCAGAGCGGGAGCTTACAATGAGCAGTTCTTC.

The rearrangement joins TRBV7-9 to TRBJ1-3; D is unresolved. Trimming shortened V by 8 bases and J by 4 bases, and 18 bases separated the two germline ends. The CDR3 is 15 residues long. Germline-derived CDR1 and CDR2 are SEHNR and FQNEAQ (reference sequence). The CDR3 sequence: CASGSPGGVGNTIYF. The CDR3 nucleotides read TGTGCCAGCGGCTCCCCCGGCGGGGTCGGAAACACCATATATTTT.

The CDR3 here is CASSLGPQSGYTF. The CDR3, as DNA: TGTGCCAGCAGCTTGGGGCCGCAAAGTGGCTACACCTTC. The V call is TRBV5-5, the J call TRBJ1-2; unclear D gene. V lost 0 bases, J lost 7 bases, and 10 bases lay in between. The germline V gene has CDR1 SGHKS and CDR2 YYEKEE (reference sequence). The CDR3 loop spans 13 amino acids.

This clone has just one count. The chain joins TRBV29-1 to TRBJ2-2; TRBD2 agrees at 15 bases. CDR3 size: 14 residues. The V gene's germline CDR1 is SQVTM and CDR2 ANQGSEA. J gave up 6 bases and V 7 bases, and 3 bases lay outside the gene matches. CDR3 protein: CSGGLAGGPGELFF. DNA for the CDR3: TGCAGCGGCGGACTAGCGGGAGGGCCCGGGGAGCTGTTTTTT.

CDR3 sequence reads: CASSVRGGVSNEKLFF. For the CDR3, the DNA is TGTGCCAGCAGTGTCCGAGGGGGGGTATCTAATGAAAAACTGTTTTTT. This rearrangement joins TRBV2 to TRBJ1-4, with D possibly being TRBD1 (6 bases). The CDR3 covers 16 residues. The V end was cut by 4 bases, the J end by 3 bases, with 15 bases between. Germline values: CDR1 SNHLY, CDR2 FYNNEI.

The chain has TRBV4-1 and TRBJ1-2; 8 nucleotides agree with TRBD1. The CDR3 totals 15 residues. The J segment lost 5 bases and the V segment lost 4 bases, leaving 9 bases of the junction unmatched. Germline CDR1 reads MGHRA; CDR2 reads YSYEKL. CDR3 amino acids: CASSLGAGGDYGYTF. The CDR3, as DNA: TGCGCCAGCAGCCTCGGGGCAGGGGGCGATTATGGCTACACCTTC.

The table lists this clone with a count of one. The chain carries TRBV6-5 and TRBJ2-7; D is unclear. The ends were cut back, 6 bases at V and 4 bases at J, with 7 bases in the middle. The CDR3 extends over 11 amino acids. From germline, CDR1 is MNHEY and CDR2 SVGAGI. CDR3 nucleotides: TGTGCCAGCAGAAACTCTTACGAGCAGTACTTC. Translated: CASRNSYEQYF.

This clone came up once. The chain is built from TRBV7-8 and TRBJ2-7; D is unresolved. The V and J ends lost 3 bases and 6 bases respectively, with 15 bases between them. Per germline, CDR1 SGHVS and CDR2 FQNEAQ. CDR3 length: 14 residues. DNA for the CDR3: TGTGCCAGCAGCTTTAGTTCCACAACAGCCGAGCAGTACTTC. It specifies CASSFSSTTAEQYF.

This chain links TRBV9 with TRBJ2-3, with 9 bases that match TRBD2. CDR3 length: 15 amino acids. V trimming: 0 bases; J trimming: 4 bases; junction bases outside the gene matches: 3. Germline V lookup: CDR1 SGDLS, CDR2 YYNGEE. CDR3 residues: CASSVELAGSDTQYF. The CDR3 region has the DNA TGTGCCAGCAGCGTAGAGCTAGCGGGATCAGATACGCAGTATTTT.

This chain links TRBV5-1 with TRBJ2-7, with 7 bases lining up with TRBD1. Germline values: CDR1 SGHRS, CDR2 YFSETQ. V dropped 0 bases and J dropped 2; count of bases not matched to a gene: 5. The CDR3 totals 15 residues. CDR3 DNA: TGCGCCAGCAGCTTGGAGGGACAGAGGCCCTACGAGCAGTACTTC. It specifies CASSLEGQRPYEQYF.